This TCR beta chain originates from a study of regulatory T cells in long-lasting Graves disease. Study details: Over 5 years of antithyroid drugs plus positive TSH receptor antibodies defined persistent Graves' disease. Study findings and constraints: Owing to a sample size that was small, accuracy may have been reduced. Reduced TCR diversity was observed in persistent Graves' patients versus newly diagnosed patients.

This CDR3 comprises 18 residues. V lost 6 bases to trimming and J lost 2 bases, with 25 bases between them. Relying on iRepertoire HTBI primers and Arm-PCR of CDR3 regions, the team built TCR beta libraries. MiXCR, run by TCRdb on the multiplex PCR reads, gives a single entry per CDR3 protein. The table has 420,000 or so distinct CDR3 sequences, less than 25% seen once; the top ten hold around 26%. Noted time point: persistent/refractory GD, antithyroid drugs over 5 years with positive TRAb. Following extraction of RNA from PBMCs, that RNA was used to make the TCR library. Peripheral blood, around 9 milliliters per patient, was collected in EDTA tubes. This clonotype was seen many times. Its matching antigen is unknown.

The V and J genes are TRBV12-3 or TRBV12-4 and TRBJ2-5; perhaps D is TRBD1 or TRBD2 (7 bases each). The sequenced sample was peripheral blood mononuclear cells (PBMCs), obtained when the disease was refractory, from a patient treated with antithyroid drugs. The clonotype comes from a female donor with Graves disease. The CDR3 coding sequence is TGTGCCAGCAGCCCGACCGGGGCCAGGGGGGGGGAGCAAGAGACCCAGTACTTC. It specifies CASSPTGARGGEQETQYF.